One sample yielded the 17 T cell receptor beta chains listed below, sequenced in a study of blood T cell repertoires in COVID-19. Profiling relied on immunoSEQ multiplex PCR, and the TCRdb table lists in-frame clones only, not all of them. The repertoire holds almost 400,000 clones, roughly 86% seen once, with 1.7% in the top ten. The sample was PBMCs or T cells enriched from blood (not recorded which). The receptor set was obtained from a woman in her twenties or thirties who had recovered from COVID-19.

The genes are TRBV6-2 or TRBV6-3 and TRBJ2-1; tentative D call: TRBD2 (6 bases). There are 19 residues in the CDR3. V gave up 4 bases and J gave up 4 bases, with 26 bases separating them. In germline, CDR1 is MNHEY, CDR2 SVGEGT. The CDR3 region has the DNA TGTGCCAGCAGTTCTGTCTTTCGGAGGGCAGGGTGGTCATACAATGAGCAGTTCTTC. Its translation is CASSSVFRRAGWSYNEQFF.

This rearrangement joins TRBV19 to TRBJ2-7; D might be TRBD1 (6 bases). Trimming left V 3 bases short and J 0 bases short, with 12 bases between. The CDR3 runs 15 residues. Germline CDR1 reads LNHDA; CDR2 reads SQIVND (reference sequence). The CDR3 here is CASSIGVGGSYEQYF. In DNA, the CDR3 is TGTGCCAGTAGTATCGGGGTAGGGGGCTCCTACGAGCAGTACTTC.

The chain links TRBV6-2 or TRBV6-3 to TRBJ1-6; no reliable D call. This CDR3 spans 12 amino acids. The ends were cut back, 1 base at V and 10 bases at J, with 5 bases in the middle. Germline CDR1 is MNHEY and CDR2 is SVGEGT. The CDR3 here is CASSYLESPLHF. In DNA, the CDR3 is TGTGCCAGCAGTTACTTAGAATCACCCCTCCACTTT.

In DNA, the CDR3 is TGTGCCAGCAGCCGGGAGGGGTTGGGGAACACTGAAGCTTTCTTT. This encodes CASSREGLGNTEAFF. The chain links TRBV28 to TRBJ1-1; a possible D gene is TRBD1 (5 bases). The germline V gene encodes CDR1 MDHEN and CDR2 SYDVKM. The CDR3 is 15 residues long. The V end lost 6 bases, the J end lost 1 base, and 15 bases lay between the germline ends.

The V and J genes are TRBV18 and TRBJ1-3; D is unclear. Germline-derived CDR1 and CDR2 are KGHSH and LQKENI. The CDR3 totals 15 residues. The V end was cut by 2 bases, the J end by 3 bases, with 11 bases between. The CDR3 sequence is CASSPGESDGNTIYF. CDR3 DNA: TGTGCCAGCTCACCAGGGGAGTCTGATGGAAACACCATATATTTT.

The CDR3 DNA sequence: TGTGCCAGTACCCCACAGCCCACATATGGCTACACCTTC. Translating it yields CASTPQPTYGYTF. V usage is TRBV19 and J usage is TRBJ1-2; no clear D. The V and J ends lost 7 bases and 5 bases respectively, with 14 bases between them. The CDR3 extends over 13 amino acids. Looked up from germline, CDR1 is LNHDA and CDR2 is SQIVND (reference sequence).

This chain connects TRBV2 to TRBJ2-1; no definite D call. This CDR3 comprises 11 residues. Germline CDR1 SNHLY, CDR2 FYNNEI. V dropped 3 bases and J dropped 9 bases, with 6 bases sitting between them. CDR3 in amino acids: CASSDVLEQFF. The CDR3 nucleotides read TGTGCCAGCAGTGACGTCCTTGAGCAGTTCTTC.

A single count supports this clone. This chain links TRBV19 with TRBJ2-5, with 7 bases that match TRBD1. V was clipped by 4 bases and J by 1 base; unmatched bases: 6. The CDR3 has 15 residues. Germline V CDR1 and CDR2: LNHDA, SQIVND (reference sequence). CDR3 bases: TGTGCCAGTAGTACCGACAGGGCTTTCCAAGAGACCCAGTACTTC. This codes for CASSTDRAFQETQYF.

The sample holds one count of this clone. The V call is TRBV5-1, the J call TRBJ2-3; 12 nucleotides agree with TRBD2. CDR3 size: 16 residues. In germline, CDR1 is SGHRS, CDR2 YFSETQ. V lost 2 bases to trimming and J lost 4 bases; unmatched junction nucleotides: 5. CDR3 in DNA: TGCGCCAGCAGCTTTATCCCTAGCGGGGGGGCAGATACGCAGTATTTT. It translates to CASSFIPSGGADTQYF.

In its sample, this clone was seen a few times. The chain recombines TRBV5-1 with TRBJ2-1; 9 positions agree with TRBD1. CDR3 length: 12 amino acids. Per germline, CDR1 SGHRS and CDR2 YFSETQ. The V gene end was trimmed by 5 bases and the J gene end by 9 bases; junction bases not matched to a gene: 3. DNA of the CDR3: TGCGCCAGCAGTTCACAGGGGGCTGAGCAGTTCTTC. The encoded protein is CASSSQGAEQFF.

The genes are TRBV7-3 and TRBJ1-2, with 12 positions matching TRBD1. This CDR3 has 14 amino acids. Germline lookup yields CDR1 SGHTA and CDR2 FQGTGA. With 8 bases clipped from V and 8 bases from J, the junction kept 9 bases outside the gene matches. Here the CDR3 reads CASSRGTGGFGYTF. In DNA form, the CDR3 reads TGTGCCAGCTCCCGCGGGACAGGGGGCTTCGGCTACACCTTC.

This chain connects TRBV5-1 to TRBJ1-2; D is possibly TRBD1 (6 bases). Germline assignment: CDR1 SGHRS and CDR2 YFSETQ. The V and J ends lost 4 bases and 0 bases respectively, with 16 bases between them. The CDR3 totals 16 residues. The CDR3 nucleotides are TGCGCCAGCAGCCCCCGGGGGGACACACCTAACTATGGCTACACCTTC. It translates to CASSPRGDTPNYGYTF. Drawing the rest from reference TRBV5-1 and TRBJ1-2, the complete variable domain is KAGVTQTPRYLIKTRGQQVTLSCSPISGHRSVSWYQQTPGQGLQFLFEYFSETQRNKGNFPGRFSGRQFSNSRSEMNVSTLELGDSALYLCASSPRGDTPNYGYTFGSGTRLTVV.

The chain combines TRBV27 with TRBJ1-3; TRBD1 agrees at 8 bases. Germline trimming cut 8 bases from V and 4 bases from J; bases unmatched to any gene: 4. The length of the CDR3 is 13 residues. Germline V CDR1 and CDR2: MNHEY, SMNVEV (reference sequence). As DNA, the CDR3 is TGTGCCAGCTCGACAGGGGTAGGAAACACCATATATTTT. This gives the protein CASSTGVGNTIYF.

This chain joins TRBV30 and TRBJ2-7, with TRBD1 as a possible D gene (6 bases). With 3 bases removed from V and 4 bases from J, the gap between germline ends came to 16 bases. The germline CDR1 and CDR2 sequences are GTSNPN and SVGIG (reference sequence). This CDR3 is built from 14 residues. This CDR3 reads CAWRQQGSQYEQYF. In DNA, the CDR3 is TGTGCCTGGAGGCAACAGGGTTCCCAGTACGAGCAGTACTTC. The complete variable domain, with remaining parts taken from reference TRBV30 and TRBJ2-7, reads SQTIHQWPATLVQPVGSPLSLECTVEGTSNPNLYWYRQAAGRGLQLLFYSVGIGQISSEVPQNLSASRPQDRQFILSSKKLLLSDSGFYLCAWRQQGSQYEQYFGPGTRLTVT.

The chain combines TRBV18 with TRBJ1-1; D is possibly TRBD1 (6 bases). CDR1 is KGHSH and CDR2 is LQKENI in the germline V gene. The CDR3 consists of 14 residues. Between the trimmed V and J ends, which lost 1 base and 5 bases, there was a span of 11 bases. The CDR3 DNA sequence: TGTGCCAGCTCACCACAAGGGGGTTTTACTGAAGCTTTCTTT. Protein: CASSPQGGFTEAFF.

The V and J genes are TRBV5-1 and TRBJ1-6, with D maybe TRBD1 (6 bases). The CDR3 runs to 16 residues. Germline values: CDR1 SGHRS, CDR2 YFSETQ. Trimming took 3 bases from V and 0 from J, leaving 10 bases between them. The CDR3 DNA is TGCGCCAGCAGCTGGACAGTAAGCTCCTATAATTCACCCCTCCACTTT. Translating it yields CASSWTVSSYNSPLHF.

As DNA, the CDR3 is TGTGCCATCAGTGAGAGTTGGACAGCGAATGAAAAACTGTTTTTT. Translating gives CAISESWTANEKLFF. The chain links TRBV10-3 to TRBJ1-4; the D gene is possibly TRBD1 (6 bases). Trimming shortened V by 2 bases and J by 5 bases, and 12 bases separated the two germline ends. Germline values: CDR1 ENHRY, CDR2 SYGVKD. The CDR3 has 15 residues.